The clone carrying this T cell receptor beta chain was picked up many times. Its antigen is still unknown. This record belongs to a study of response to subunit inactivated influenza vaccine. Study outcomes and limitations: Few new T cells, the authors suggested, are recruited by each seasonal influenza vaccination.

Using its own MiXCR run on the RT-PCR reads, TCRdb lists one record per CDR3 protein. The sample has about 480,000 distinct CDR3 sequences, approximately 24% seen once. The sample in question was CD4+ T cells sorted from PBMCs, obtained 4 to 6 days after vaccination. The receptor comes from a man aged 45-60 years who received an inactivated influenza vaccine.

CDR3 in DNA: TGCGCCAGCATGCGAGACAGCTCCTACAATGAGCAGTTCTTC. This sequence encodes CASMRDSSYNEQFF. The rearrangement joins TRBV5-1 to TRBJ2-1; TRBD1 might be the D (5 bases). Germline V gives CDR1 SGHRS, CDR2 YFSETQ. V gave up 6 bases and J gave up 0 bases, with 10 bases separating them. This CDR3 comprises 14 residues. Supplemented by reference TRBV5-1 and TRBJ2-1, the full variable domain reads KAGVTQTPRYLIKTRGQQVTLSCSPISGHRSVSWYQQTPGQGLQFLFEYFSETQRNKGNFPGRFSGRQFSNSRSEMNVSTLELGDSALYLCASMRDSSYNEQFFGPGTRLTVL.